The next 23 T cell receptor beta chains were all read from a single sample in a study of T cell repertoires in cytomegalovirus infection. TCRdb fed the reads into MiXCR, producing one record per CDR3 protein. This table has a few hundred thousand distinct CDR3 sequences, approximately 9.5% appearing once. Specimen: PBMCs. These receptors originate from a human donor in good health (CMV status not recorded). Some clones in this sample may be carry-over from other donors' samples.

This clonotype was seen repeatedly, ten times or more. The gene calls are TRBV7-2 and TRBJ2-7; tentatively, D is TRBD1 (6 bases). This CDR3 is 12 amino acids long. CDR1 SGHTA and CDR2 FQGNSA come from the germline V gene. Trimming removed 8 bases at V and 4 bases at J, with 12 bases between. CDR3 in amino acids: CASSTGRYEQYF. The CDR3 coding sequence is TGTGCCAGCTCGACAGGTAGATACGAGCAGTACTTC.

V gene TRBV4-2 combines with J gene TRBJ2-5; 7 positions match TRBD2. The CDR3 totals 15 residues. CDR1 and CDR2 from the germline V gene are LGHNA and YNFKEQ. V lost 4 bases and J lost 4; bases outside the gene matches: 9. Here the CDR3 DNA reads TGTGCCAGCAGCCTGGGTGGCGGGAGCCCAGAGACCCAGTACTTC. Protein sequence: CASSLGGGSPETQYF.

This clonotype was found many times. The V call is TRBV4-1, the J call TRBJ2-5; the D gene is possibly TRBD2 (5 bases). The CDR3 loop spans 14 amino acids. Per the germline V gene, CDR1 is MGHRA and CDR2 is YSYEKL. The V and J ends lost 4 bases and 4 bases respectively, with 13 bases between them. The CDR3 DNA reads TGCGCCAGCAGCCCCCAGGCTAGCCGAGAGACCCAGTACTTC. It specifies CASSPQASRETQYF.

This clonotype was detected many times. The genes are TRBV7-2 and TRBJ1-5; D might be TRBD1 (6 bases). The length of the CDR3 is 14 residues. Trimming pared 5 bases from V and 7 bases from J, leaving 15 bases between. Germline CDR1 is SGHTA and CDR2 is FQGNSA. CDR3 sequence: CASSMGHEGQPQHF. CDR3 nucleotide sequence: TGTGCCAGCAGCATGGGACATGAGGGACAGCCCCAGCATTTT.

This clonotype was counted between two and nine times. The J gene is TRBJ2-5, the V gene TRBV6-5; 9 positions match TRBD1. Trimming at V came to 0 bases and at J to 5 bases, leaving 4 bases not matched to a gene. This CDR3 comprises 15 residues. Germline V lookup: CDR1 MNHEY, CDR2 SVGAGI. In nucleotides, the CDR3 is TGTGCCAGCAGTTACTCTACAGGGGGCTCTGAGACCCAGTACTTC. This translates into CASSYSTGGSETQYF.

This chain joins TRBV5-5 and TRBJ2-1; no firm D call. Germline V gives CDR1 SGHKS, CDR2 YYEKEE (reference sequence). CDR3 size: 13 residues. The V end was cut by 1 base, the J end by 5 bases, with 7 bases between. CDR3 residues: CASSLSTNNEQFF. The DNA for the CDR3 is TGTGCCAGCAGCTTGTCGACCAACAATGAGCAGTTCTTC.

The rearrangement uses TRBV6-2 or TRBV6-3 and TRBJ2-7; no reliable D call. Germline V gives CDR1 MNHEY, CDR2 SVGEGT. Trimming shortened V by 5 bases and J by 9 bases, and 23 bases separated the two germline ends. The CDR3 runs to 15 residues. The CDR3 bases are TGTGCCAGCAGTCAACAGACCGGGCTACGATCGGGGCAGTACTTC. Its translation is CASSQQTGLRSGQYF.

The table lists this clonotype with a few counts. V and J are TRBV28 and TRBJ2-7; 9 bases align to TRBD1. This CDR3 is 15 amino acids long. J was trimmed by 0 bases and V by 6 bases; bases with no gene match: 6. Germline-derived CDR1 and CDR2 are MDHEN and SYDVKM. This CDR3 reads CASRTGTGLSYEQYF. Here the CDR3 DNA reads TGTGCCAGCAGAACCGGGACAGGGCTCTCCTACGAGCAGTACTTC.

This clonotype was seen at least ten times. The chain recombines TRBV28 with TRBJ2-3; tentatively, D is TRBD2 (6 bases). Germline V gives CDR1 MDHEN, CDR2 SYDVKM. This CDR3 region has 16 residues. V lost 5 bases and J 0 bases, leaving 15 bases between the germline ends. The CDR3 region is CASSISLAGSTDTQYF. CDR3 sequence (DNA): TGTGCCAGCAGTATAAGTCTGGCGGGAAGCACAGATACGCAGTATTTT.

In this sample, this clonotype turned up a few times. The CDR3 spells CASSPWTSGTGELFF. CDR3 in DNA: TGTGCCAGCAGCCCTTGGACTAGCGGGACCGGGGAGCTGTTTTTT. This chain links TRBV7-8 with TRBJ2-2; 11 bases line up with TRBD2. The germline V gene encodes CDR1 SGHVS and CDR2 FQNEAQ. V lost 5 bases, J lost 5 bases, and 4 bases stayed unmatched. This CDR3 has 15 amino acids.

The table lists this clonotype with many counts. For the CDR3, the DNA is TGTGCCAGCAGTGGGGGCGCTGGGGGGAATGAGCAGTTCTTC. Protein sequence: CASSGGAGGNEQFF. V is TRBV6-1 and J is TRBJ2-1; maybe TRBD2 (6 bases). The CDR3 consists of 14 residues. Trimming pared 4 bases from V and 7 bases from J, leaving 14 bases between. Germline V gives CDR1 MNHNS, CDR2 SASEGT.

This clonotype was detected only a few times. The chain is built from TRBV12-5 and TRBJ1-3; TRBD1 matches 9 bases. The V and J ends lost 1 base and 0 bases, in that order; junction bases with no gene match: 4. Per germline, CDR1 LGHNT and CDR2 FRNRAP. The CDR3 extends over 17 amino acids. CDR3 amino acids: CASGLARTGDSGNTIYF. Written as DNA, the CDR3 is TGTGCTAGTGGTTTGGCCCGGACAGGGGACTCTGGAAACACCATATATTTT.

This clonotype has a count of ten or more. The chain recombines TRBV7-9 with TRBJ2-1, with D perhaps TRBD2 (6 bases). V was pared by 1 base and J by 0 bases, with 7 bases between. Germline V gene data show CDR1 as SEHNR and CDR2 as FQNEAQ (reference sequence). The CDR3 loop spans 15 amino acids. The CDR3 protein is CASSLDGGSYNEQFF. DNA for the CDR3: TGTGCCAGCAGCTTAGACGGGGGCTCCTACAATGAGCAGTTCTTC.

This clonotype was found many times. The CDR3 nucleotides are TGTGCCAGCAGCGCGACAGGGAGAAACAATGAGCAGTTCTTC. It encodes CASSATGRNNEQFF. This chain links TRBV12-3 or TRBV12-4 with TRBJ2-1; 7 nucleotides align to TRBD1. CDR3 size: 14 residues. Losses at the gene ends were 6 bases for V and 5 bases for J; bases not matched to a gene: 7.

This sequence joins TRBV12-3 or TRBV12-4 and TRBJ2-3; D is uncertain. The CDR3 is 15 residues long. V dropped 6 bases and J dropped 2 bases, with 15 bases sitting between them. The CDR3 DNA reads as TGTGCCAGCAGGAGATCCCTTGGTTACACAGATACGCAGTATTTT. This translates into CASRRSLGYTDTQYF.

This clonotype appeared many times. This chain links TRBV7-2 with TRBJ2-7; possible D gene TRBD2, 6 bases. Germline V lookup: CDR1 SGHTA, CDR2 FQGNSA. Trimming left V 3 bases short and J 6 bases short, with 12 bases between. The CDR3 has 13 residues. CDR3 protein: CASSLSREIEQYF. The CDR3 region has the DNA TGTGCCAGCAGCTTGAGTCGGGAGATCGAGCAGTACTTC.

This clonotype was recorded at least ten times. The chain recombines TRBV7-2 with TRBJ2-1; no clear D gene. The CDR3 loop spans 14 amino acids. CDR1 and CDR2 from the germline V gene are SGHTA and FQGNSA. Trimming pared 5 bases from V and 2 bases from J, leaving 10 bases between. The CDR3 DNA reads TGTGCCAGCAGCCCATCGGCCGCCTACAATGAGCAGTTCTTC. This gives the protein CASSPSAAYNEQFF.

This chain joins TRBV12-3 or TRBV12-4 and TRBJ1-3; D not resolved. The CDR3 has 14 amino acids. V lost 6 bases and J 2 bases, leaving 11 bases between the germline ends. As DNA, the CDR3 is TGTGCCAGCAGCGGAGGGATCCCTGGAAACACCATATATTTT. It codes for CASSGGIPGNTIYF.

This clonotype appeared many times. The V and J genes are TRBV7-2 and TRBJ2-1, with 9 bases fitting TRBD2. Germline V gene lookup returns CDR1 SGHTA and CDR2 FQGNSA. V lost 4 bases and J lost 4; bases outside the gene matches: 5. This CDR3 has 15 residues. The chain's CDR3 is CASSSQRGVYNEQFF. For the CDR3, the DNA is TGTGCCAGCAGCTCTCAGCGGGGGGTTTACAATGAGCAGTTCTTC.

The sample holds a few counts of this clonotype. The CDR3, as DNA: TGTGCCAGCAGTTCCCGAAATCGGGACAGCCCCTTCGAGCAGTACTTC. Amino acids: CASSSRNRDSPFEQYF. The rearrangement joins TRBV27 to TRBJ2-7, with 7 bases lining up with TRBD1. Trimming at V came to 4 bases and at J to 6 bases, leaving 15 bases not matched to a gene. Germline CDR1 MNHEY, CDR2 SMNVEV (reference sequence). This CDR3 region has 16 residues.

This sequence joins TRBV6-1 and TRBJ2-5; D is unresolved. Looked up from germline, CDR1 is MNHNS and CDR2 is SASEGT. V shed 6 bases and J shed 0 bases, with 2 bases lying between them. The CDR3 totals 11 residues. The CDR3 DNA reads as TGTGCCAGCAGAAACCAAGAGACCCAGTACTTC. Encoded protein: CASRNQETQYF.

This clonotype was seen repeatedly, ten times or more. V and J are TRBV7-2 and TRBJ2-2, with a weak D call TRBD2 (5 bases). Trimming removed 5 bases at V and 0 bases at J, with 13 bases between. The CDR3 length is 16 residues. Germline values: CDR1 SGHTA, CDR2 FQGNSA. This CDR3 reads CASSAVRRPNTGELFF. CDR3 DNA: TGTGCCAGCAGCGCCGTACGGAGGCCGAACACCGGGGAGCTGTTTTTT.

DNA for the CDR3: TGTGCCAGTACCCGGCCCGGCTACACCTTC. As protein: CASTRPGYTF. The chain links TRBV2 to TRBJ1-2; D unclear. The V end was cut by 9 bases, the J end by 8 bases, with 10 bases between. The V gene's germline CDR1 is SNHLY and CDR2 FYNNEI. This CDR3 region has 10 residues.